This T cell receptor beta chain was profiled in a study of blood T cell repertoires in COVID-19 (dated by TCRdb to 2020 to 2022). Looking at the study overall: Collaborator samples came from the United States, Italy and Spain and covered acute and convalescent phases of COVID-19. The repertoires were released in a freely available public database intended as a resource for research on the immune response to SARS-CoV-2. The dataset comprised deeply sampled blood TCRbeta repertoires from subjects exposed to, actively infected with, or recovered from COVID-19. Where available, HLA class I and class II types were obtained from metadata supplied by the sample provider rather than from assay-based typing. The prospective study material was composed of cDNA or gDNA derived from T cells, B-cell-depleted T cells, or PBMCs. Samples came from the ongoing ImmuneRACE study (first 160 participants) plus 1,254 subjects from 6 global collaborators. Nearly every sample came with metadata listing a de-identified subject ID, COVID-19 status, age in years and sex.

TCRbeta CDR3 regions were amplified from genomic DNA by means of the immunoSEQ Assay, a bias-controlled multiplex PCR. In the original analysis: Nucleated cell counts per sample were estimated from amplification of reference gene primers within the assay. To quantify the absolute abundance of each unique TCRbeta CDR3 rearrangement, sequence reads were collapsed and filtered. For each sample, productive Simpson clonality was calculated as the square root of Simpson's diversity index over productive rearrangements. Entries here come from immuneACCESS through TCRdb and include only in-frame sequences with V and J called. Some clones fail to appear in such tables; in the studies checked, an unresolved V gene covers under half of the shortfall, and the cause of the remainder is unknown. D and trimming were read from the DNA, whereas the V and J calls and clone size are those reported in that table. This sample holds around 110,000 clones; roughly 81% were observed only once. In total, the top ten clones hold approximately 1.5% of the sample.

A remark on this clone: It lacks a known antigen. Base qualities are not recorded, but no much larger clone differs from it by a single base.

V was cut back by 7 bases and J by 8 bases, leaving a gap of 16 bases between them. CDR3 length: 14 amino acids, cysteine to phenylalanine. The read is trimmed to its CDR3 DNA, 42 bases read in frame from base 1. CDR1 and CDR2 are drawn from the germline V gene: SGHRS, YFSETQ. Whole blood was collected in K2EDTA tubes by collaborating institutions according to the institutions' own protocols. Collaborator samples were shipped for TCRbeta analysis as frozen whole blood, isolated PBMCs, or DNA extracted from either sample type. What the research found in general, with its limitations: The amount of clinical and demographic metadata varied by source and participant and was provided uncurated.

This receptor was taken from a man in his forties with acute or convalescent COVID-19. The V and J segments used are TRBV5-1 and TRBJ1-6; possibly the D gene is TRBD1, per 6 matching bases. Sequenced sample: peripheral blood. The CDR3 protein: CASSHRERDSPLHF. Here is the DNA: TGCGCCAGCTCGCACAGGGAAAGGGATTCACCCCTCCACTTT.